A selection of T cell receptor beta chains follows, all from one sample in a study of cytomegalovirus exposure and HLA in healthy donors. Generated by immunoSEQ multiplex PCR, the TCRdb table keeps only in-frame clones and is missing some. The profile shows roughly 100,000 clones, 81% of them singletons. The sample was PBMCs. The receptors here all came from a human donor in good health. Both conserved end residues are part of each CDR3. Each record gives: D gene, clone size, V gene, J gene, CDR3 DNA, CDR3 protein. A D gene is named only where the DNA matches it firmly. Not all rows give a size; the values are once, few, many and, for expanded clones, a class.

>NA|NA|TRBV7-3|TRBJ2-3
TGTGCCAGCAGCCCCACCTCCGAAGCCACAGATACGCAGTATTTT
CASSPTSEATDTQYF
>TRBD2|NA|TRBV19|TRBJ2-1
TGTGCCAGTAGTAGAGCCCCCGGGACTAGCGTCGATGAGCAGTTCTTC
CASSRAPGTSVDEQFF
>TRBD1|NA|TRBV9|TRBJ1-1
TGTGCCAGCAGCGGCCGACAGGGGGTCGGTAACACTGAAGCTTTCTTT
CASSGRQGVGNTEAFF
>NA|NA|TRBV19|TRBJ1-4
TGTGCCAGTAGTATGGTAGACAGTAAGTGGAAACTGTTTTTT
CASSMVDSKWKLFF
>TRBD2|NA|TRBV4-1|TRBJ2-7
TGCGCCAGCAGCTTCCGGACTAGCGTGAGCTACGAGCAGTACTTC
CASSFRTSVSYEQYF
>NA|NA|TRBV5-1|TRBJ2-7
TGCGCCAGCAGCCAACCTCCTACAGATTACGAGCAGTACTTC
CASSQPPTDYEQYF
>TRBD1|NA|TRBV19|TRBJ1-2
TGTGCCAGTAGTCGGGACAGGGGCCCAGGTGGCTATGGCTACACCTTC
CASSRDRGPGGYGYTF
>NA|NA|TRBV28|TRBJ1-5
TGTGCCAGCAGTTTTGGGGGGGCAGGGGTTCATCAGCCCCAGCATTTT
CASSFGGAGVHQPQHF
>NA|NA|TRBV5-1|TRBJ2-7
TGCGCCAGCAGCTTTTATCCGGGAAGGGCGGACGAGCAGTACTTC
CASSFYPGRADEQYF
>TRBD1|NA|TRBV2|TRBJ2-2
TGTGCCAGCAGGCTGGGACAGGGGAGGTCCGGGGAGCTGTTTTTT
CASRLGQGRSGELFF
>NA|NA|TRBV25-1|TRBJ2-7
TGTGCCAGCAGTGGGGTACAGGGTCCCTACGAGCAGTACTTC
CASSGVQGPYEQYF
>NA|NA|TRBV29-1|TRBJ1-2
TGCAGCGTTGAAGGACAGGCTAACTATGGCTACACCTTC
CSVEGQANYGYTF
>TRBD1|NA|TRBV9|TRBJ1-1
TGTGCCAGCAGCGTAGAAGGACAGGGTGCTGAAGCTTTCTTT
CASSVEGQGAEAFF
>TRBD2|NA|TRBV5-6|TRBJ2-7
TGTGCCAGCAGCTTGCCTAGCGGGACCTACGAGCAGTACTTC
CASSLPSGTYEQYF
>NA|NA|TRBV7-2|TRBJ2-6
TGTGCCAGCAGCTCCCACCGCGGCTCTGGGGCCAACGTCCTGACTTTC
CASSSHRGSGANVLTF
>NA|few|TRBV7-9|TRBJ2-5
TGTGCCAGCAGCTTAGCTATACAGGGCATTGAGACCCAGTACTTC
CASSLAIQGIETQYF
>TRBD2|once|TRBV28|TRBJ2-7
TGTGCCAGCAGTTTATTTGGGACTAGCTCCTACGAGCAGTACTTC
CASSLFGTSSYEQYF
>TRBD2|NA|TRBV5-1|TRBJ2-3
TGCGCCAGCAGCTCATTAGCGGGAGGCCTGACAGATACGCAGTATTTT
CASSSLAGGLTDTQYF
>TRBD1|NA|TRBV7-6|TRBJ2-2
TGTGCCAGCAGCTTATCCAGGGGGCTCACCGGGGAGCTGTTTTTT
CASSLSRGLTGELFF
>NA|NA|TRBV19|TRBJ2-5
TGTGCCAGTAGTCAACAGGGTAGGATGGCCGAGACCCAGTACTTC
CASSQQGRMAETQYF
>TRBD1|NA|TRBV7-2|TRBJ2-4
TGTGCCAGCAGCATAGACAGGGGAGGCAAAAACATTCAGTACTTC
CASSIDRGGKNIQYF
>TRBD1|NA|TRBV5-4|TRBJ1-2
TGTGCCAGCAGCTTGGCCGGGGCAGGGGGCTATGGCTACACCTTC
CASSLAGAGGYGYTF
>TRBD1|NA|TRBV5-4|TRBJ1-1
TGTGCCAGCAGCCCCGGACAGGGGGAGACTGAAGCTTTCTTT
CASSPGQGETEAFF
>NA|NA|TRBV19|TRBJ1-5
TGTGCCAGTAGTCTTCATTTACAGGGAGGGAATCAGCCCCAGCATTTT
CASSLHLQGGNQPQHF
>TRBD1|NA|TRBV5-1|TRBJ2-7
TGCGCCAGCAGCCTACCCGCCGGGACAGGGGGCGACGAGCAGTACTTC
CASSLPAGTGGDEQYF
>NA|NA|TRBV27|TRBJ2-1
TGTGCCAGCAGTTTCTACCTGGACAGGGGCGGGGGGGAGCAGTTCTTC
CASSFYLDRGGGEQFF
>NA|NA|TRBV7-2|TRBJ2-7
TGTGCCAGCAGTTTACAACAGGGACCTCTCTACGAGCAGTACTTC
CASSLQQGPLYEQYF
>NA|NA|TRBV15|TRBJ2-7
TGTGCCACCAGCAGAGATTCGACAAACTACGAGCAGTACTTC
CATSRDSTNYEQYF
>TRBD1|once|TRBV7-2|TRBJ1-2
TGTGCCAGCAGCTCGACCGGGACAGGGGGTAAGGGCTACACCTTC
CASSSTGTGGKGYTF
>TRBD2|NA|TRBV5-4|TRBJ2-2
TGTGCCAGCAGCTTGGACGGACTAGCGCGAAACACCGGGGAGCTGTTTTTT
CASSLDGLARNTGELFF
>NA|NA|TRBV19|TRBJ2-7
TGTGCCAGTAGTGCGGGGGCCTATTCCTACGAGCAGTACTTC
CASSAGAYSYEQYF
>TRBD1|once|TRBV15|TRBJ2-1
TGTGCCACCAGCGGTGGTAGGGGGCCCTACAATGAGCAGTTCTTC
CATSGGRGPYNEQFF
>TRBD2|once|TRBV6-5|TRBJ2-2
TGTGCCAGCAAACTAGCGACCTCAGGCACCGGGGAGCTGTTTTTT
CASKLATSGTGELFF
>NA|NA|TRBV7-2|TRBJ2-3
TGTGCCAGCAGCCCGGGCACAGATACGCAGTATTTT
CASSPGTDTQYF
>NA|NA|TRBV7-8|TRBJ2-7
TGTGCCAGCAGCGGCGGGACTCAACTCTACGAGCAGTACTTC
CASSGGTQLYEQYF
>NA|NA|TRBV29-1|TRBJ1-1
TGCAGCGTTGTTGGGGGGACGGGTCCCGAAGCTTTCTTT
CSVVGGTGPEAFF
>NA|NA|TRBV13|TRBJ2-2
TGTGCCAGCAGCTTAGGCTGGGGGCGCGGGAACACCGGGGAGCTGTTTTTT
CASSLGWGRGNTGELFF
>TRBD2|NA|TRBV19|TRBJ2-2
TGTGCCAGTAGTATGATGGCGGGAGCGGTCACCGGGGAGCTGTTTTTT
CASSMMAGAVTGELFF
>NA|NA|TRBV27|TRBJ2-7
TGTGCCAGCAGTCCCGGACAAACCTACGAGCAGTACTTC
CASSPGQTYEQYF
>NA|NA|TRBV7-3|TRBJ2-6
TGTGCCAGCAGCTTAAGTCAGGCCTCCCTCTCTGGGGCCAACGTCCTGACTTTC
CASSLSQASLSGANVLTF
>TRBD2|NA|TRBV5-1|TRBJ2-7
TGCGCCAGCAGCCCTGGGGTGGGACTAGCGGCTTCCTACGAGCAGTACTTC
CASSPGVGLAASYEQYF
>NA|NA|TRBV7-2|TRBJ1-2
TGTGCCAGCAGACCTGTCAGGGGACCCTATGGCTACACCTTC
CASRPVRGPYGYTF
>NA|NA|TRBV18|TRBJ1-2
TGTGCCAGCTCACGGGACATCTATGGCTACACCTTC
CASSRDIYGYTF
>TRBD2|once|TRBV4-1|TRBJ2-7
TGCGCCAGCAGCCAAGATGGACTAGCGGGGGTCTCCTACGAGCAGTACTTC
CASSQDGLAGVSYEQYF
>TRBD2|NA|TRBV19|TRBJ2-3
TGTGCCAGTACCTTGACTAGCGGGGGAATAGATACGCAGTATTTT
CASTLTSGGIDTQYF
>TRBD1|NA|TRBV9|TRBJ2-3
TGTGCCAGCAGCGATACCGGGACAGGTCTTGATACGCAGTATTTT
CASSDTGTGLDTQYF
>NA|once|TRBV7-3|TRBJ2-1
TGTGCCAGCAGCTTACAGAATTACAATGAGCAGTTCTTC
CASSLQNYNEQFF
>TRBD1|NA|TRBV5-1|TRBJ1-2
TGCGCCAGCAGCTTGGGGGCAGGGGGCGCGGACTATGGCTACACCTTC
CASSLGAGGADYGYTF
>TRBD1|NA|TRBV7-2|TRBJ1-1
TGTGCCGGCGGGGACAGGATGAACACTGAAGCTTTCTTT
CAGGDRMNTEAFF
>TRBD2|few|TRBV7-8|TRBJ2-7
TGTGCCAGCAGCTTAGCGCGGGGGTCCGCCTCATTCCGCTACGAGCAGTACTTC
CASSLARGSASFRYEQYF
>NA|NA|TRBV6-5|TRBJ2-7
TGTGCCAGCAGTTACTCGGGAGTGGGCGAGCAGTACTTC
CASSYSGVGEQYF
>NA|NA|TRBV7-2|TRBJ2-3
TGTGCCAGCAGCTTAGGGGCCTCAGAATCAGATACGCAGTATTTT
CASSLGASESDTQYF
>TRBD2|NA|TRBV5-6|TRBJ2-4
TGTGCCAGCAGCCAAAGCGGGGTTAAAAACATTCAGTACTTC
CASSQSGVKNIQYF
>NA|once|TRBV6-1|TRBJ2-1
TGTGCCAGCAAATTGGGCGGGACCGATGAGCAGTTCTTC
CASKLGGTDEQFF